Following are 14 T cell receptor beta chains from one sample sequenced in a study of identical twins. TCRdb used MiXCR to reprocess the 5' RACE reads, holding one entry per CDR3 protein. The sample has 1,800,000 or so distinct CDR3 sequences, under 35% seen once; the top ten hold about 0.27%. The material sequenced was cord blood. The receptors shown here come from a newborn girl in good health.

The chain couples TRBV6-1 to TRBJ2-7; 7 nucleotides match TRBD1. The V gene end was trimmed by 6 bases and the J gene end by 2 bases; junction bases not matched to a gene: 10. Germline CDR1 reads MNHNS; CDR2 reads SASEGT. CDR3 length equals 15 residues. DNA for the CDR3: TGTGCCAGCAGAGAGTACCGGGACAGCACCTACGAGCAGTACTTC. Its translation is CASREYRDSTYEQYF.

This chain uses TRBV15 with TRBJ2-3; perhaps TRBD2 as D (6 bases). Deletions cut 4 bases from V and 2 bases from J, with 22 bases between. CDR3 size: 18 residues. Germline CDR1 and CDR2: LNHNV and YYDKDF (reference sequence). CDR3 nucleotides: TGTGCCACCAGCACCTACCGTGGGGCTAGCGCACCCACAGATACGCAGTATTTT. This codes for CATSTYRGASAPTDTQYF.

This chain uses TRBV15 with TRBJ1-2; no reliable D call. The CDR3 loop spans 14 amino acids. Trimming stripped 7 bases from V and 4 bases from J, with 16 bases between. Germline lookup yields CDR1 LNHNV and CDR2 YYDKDF (reference sequence). CDR3 bases: TGTGCCACCAACCACCGAAGAGATCTCTATGGCTACACCTTC. This translates into CATNHRRDLYGYTF.

This clonotype has a handful of counts. V gene TRBV20-1 combines with J gene TRBJ2-3; maybe TRBD2 (5 bases). This CDR3 is 14 amino acids long. Trimming removed 2 bases at V and 2 bases at J, with 11 bases between. Germline CDR1 DFQATT, CDR2 SNEGSKA (reference sequence). CDR3 protein: CSARRRAITDTQYF. The CDR3 coding sequence is TGCAGTGCTAGAAGGCGGGCGATCACAGATACGCAGTATTTT.

The CDR3 sequence: CASSLNPGSGANVLTF. The DNA for the CDR3 is TGTGCCAGCAGTTTAAATCCGGGCTCTGGGGCCAACGTCCTGACTTTC. This chain uses TRBV27 with TRBJ2-6; no definite D call. In germline, CDR1 is MNHEY, CDR2 SMNVEV (reference sequence). Trimming took off 2 bases at V and 0 bases at J, with 8 bases between the two ends. CDR3 length: 16 residues. The variable domain in full, completed from reference TRBV27 and TRBJ2-6, reads EAQVTQNPRYLITVTGKKLTVTCSQNMNHEYMSWYRQDPGLGLRQIYYSMNVEVTDKGDVPEGYKVSRKEKRNFPLILESPSPNQTSLYFCASSLNPGSGANVLTFGAGSRLTVL.

The V gene is TRBV5-4, the J gene TRBJ2-1, with D perhaps assigned TRBD1 or TRBD2 (5 bases each). Germline V gene data show CDR1 as SGHNT and CDR2 as YYREEE (reference sequence). V lost 3 bases and J 3 bases, leaving 13 bases between the germline ends. The CDR3 extends over 15 amino acids. The DNA for the CDR3 is TGTGCCAGCAGCTGGGTCGGGGCGTACTACAATGAGCAGTTCTTC. Amino acid sequence: CASSWVGAYYNEQFF.

This clonotype was detected a few times. The genes are TRBV4-2 and TRBJ1-4; D perhaps matches TRBD1 (6 bases). Germline CDR1 LGHNA, CDR2 YNFKEQ. The V end lost 2 bases, the J end lost 5 bases, and 12 bases lay between the germline ends. The CDR3 is 15 residues long. The CDR3 coding sequence is TGTGCCAGCAGCCAATACGGAGGGGGAAATGAAAAACTGTTTTTT. Protein product: CASSQYGGGNEKLFF.

In its sample, this clonotype was seen a few times. This CDR3 reads CASSPGPPQSNEQFF. CDR3 sequence (DNA): TGTGCCAGCAGCCCGGGACCCCCCCAATCCAATGAGCAGTTCTTC. The V and J genes are TRBV3-1 and TRBJ2-1; the D call may be TRBD1 or TRBD2 (5 bases each). Germline CDR1 and CDR2: LGHDT and YNNKEL (reference sequence). This CDR3 has 15 amino acids. V lost 4 bases, J lost 6 bases, and 16 bases lay in between.

The chain uses TRBV3-1 and TRBJ2-3; TRBD2 matches 13 bases. After removal of 4 bases from V and 1 base from J, the junction contained 5 bases not matched to a gene. Germline values: CDR1 LGHDT, CDR2 YNNKEL (reference sequence). The CDR3 is made up of 17 amino acids. The CDR3 region is CASSRLAGGLGTDTQYF. CDR3 DNA: TGTGCCAGCAGCCGACTAGCGGGAGGATTGGGCACAGATACGCAGTATTTT.

This clonotype was detected a few times. The chain couples TRBV23-1 to TRBJ1-6; D possibly corresponds to TRBD1 (6 bases). TRBV23-1 is reported as an ORF; its role is uncertain. CDR3 length: 14 amino acids. Trimming shortened V by 3 bases and J by 10 bases, and 13 bases separated the two germline ends. The CDR3 DNA reads TGCGCCAGCAGTCACTACGAGACAGGCTCACCCCTCCACTTT. As protein: CASSHYETGSPLHF.

This clonotype was counted only a few times. The V call is TRBV27, the J call TRBJ2-3; 11 nucleotides align to TRBD1. The CDR3 loop spans 16 amino acids. Germline V gene sequence: CDR1 MNHEY, CDR2 SMNVEV (reference sequence). V lost 6 bases, J lost 3 bases, and 8 bases stayed unmatched. CDR3 protein: CASRSRTGGFTDTQYF. For the CDR3, the DNA is TGTGCCAGCAGGTCAAGGACAGGGGGCTTTACAGATACGCAGTATTTT.

V usage is TRBV5-1 and J usage is TRBJ1-3; D is undetermined. Germline assignment: CDR1 SGHRS and CDR2 YFSETQ. The V end lost 0 bases, the J end lost 3 bases, and 16 bases lay between the germline ends. This CDR3 is built from 17 residues. The CDR3 nucleotides are TGCGCCAGCAGCTTGGGACTGAAGGGCCAGCATGGAAACACCATATATTTT. As protein: CASSLGLKGQHGNTIYF.

The gene calls are TRBV19 and TRBJ2-3; perhaps TRBD2 as D (5 bases). Germline CDR1 is LNHDA and CDR2 is SQIVND (reference sequence). Trimming shortened V by 1 base and J by 5 bases, and 13 bases separated the two germline ends. CDR3 size: 15 residues. The CDR3 sequence: CASSIVGVGRDTQYF. CDR3 nucleotide sequence: TGTGCCAGTAGTATAGTTGGGGTGGGGAGAGATACGCAGTATTTT.

The chain joins TRBV2 to TRBJ2-4; D not resolved. Matching the DNA end better, TRBJ2-7 makes the J call doubtful. This CDR3 comprises 12 residues. The germline CDR1 and CDR2 sequences are SNHLY and FYNNEI. The CDR3 bases are TGTGCCAGCAGGGTTGTAAAAGACGAGCAGTACTTC. Encoded protein: CASRVVKDEQYF.